Detailed here is one TCR beta chain. As yet, its antigen is unknown. Pooling of second doses given at about 4 or about 12 weeks was done. Clones were sequenced by immunoSEQ multiplex PCR, and TCRdb holds only the in-frame ones, with some missing. The data contain about 160,000 clones, roughly 90% of them singletons. The source of the sample is a study of T cell responses to AZD1222 COVID-19 vaccine. Study results and caveats: Nearly half of the spike-specific TCRs reportedly recognize variant regions that carry no mutations.

The junction had 6 bases not matched to a gene; V was cut back by 3 bases and J by 3 bases. CDR1 is KGHDR, CDR2 SFDVKD, per germline. CDR3 length: 16 amino acids. The sequenced sample was peripheral blood, obtained 28 days after the second AZD1222 dose. The V and J genes are TRBV24-1 and TRBJ2-1; 8 bases are a match to TRBD1. The clonotype comes from an adult who received the AZD1222 COVID-19 vaccine. CDR3 sequence (DNA): TGTGCCACCAGTGATCCCACAGGGGGTGTCTACAATGAGCAGTTCTTC. Protein: CATSDPTGGVYNEQFF.